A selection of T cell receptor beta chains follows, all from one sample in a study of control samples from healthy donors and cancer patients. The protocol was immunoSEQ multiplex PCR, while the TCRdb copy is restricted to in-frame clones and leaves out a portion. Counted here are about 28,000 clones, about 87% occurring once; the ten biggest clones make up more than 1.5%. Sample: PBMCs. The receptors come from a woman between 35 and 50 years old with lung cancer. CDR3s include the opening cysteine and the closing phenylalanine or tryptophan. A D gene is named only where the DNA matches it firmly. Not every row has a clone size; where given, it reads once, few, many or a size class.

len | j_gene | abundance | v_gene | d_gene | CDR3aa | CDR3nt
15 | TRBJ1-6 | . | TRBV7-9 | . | CASSRGGLRNSPLHF | TGTGCCAGCAGCCGAGGGGGGCTTAGGAATTCACCCCTCCACTTT
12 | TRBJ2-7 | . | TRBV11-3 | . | CASSLSRTGQYF | TGTGCCAGCAGCTTATCTCGGACCGGCCAGTACTTC
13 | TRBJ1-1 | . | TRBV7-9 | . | CASSVTGNTEAFF | TGTGCCAGCTCGGTGACAGGGAACACTGAAGCTTTCTTT
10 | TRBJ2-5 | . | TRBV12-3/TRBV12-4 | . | CASSLGLEYF | TGTGCCAGCAGTTTGGGATTGGAGTACTTC
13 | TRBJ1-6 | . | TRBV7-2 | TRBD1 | CASSADRISPLHF | TGTGCCAGCAGCGCGGACAGGATTTCACCCCTCCACTTT
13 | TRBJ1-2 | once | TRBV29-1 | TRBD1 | CSGVSGQNYGYTF | TGCAGCGGCGTATCGGGACAGAACTATGGCTACACCTTC
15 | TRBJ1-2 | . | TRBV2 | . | CASTQWLSGIDGYTF | TGTGCCAGCACCCAGTGGCTCTCAGGCATCGATGGCTACACCTTC
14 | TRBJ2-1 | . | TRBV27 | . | CASSLLGPYNEQFF | TGTGCCAGCAGTTTACTTGGCCCCTACAATGAGCAGTTCTTC
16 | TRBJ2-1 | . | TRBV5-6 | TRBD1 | CASSSRPGQGANEQFF | TGTGCCAGCAGCTCCCGACCGGGACAGGGGGCGAATGAGCAGTTCTTC
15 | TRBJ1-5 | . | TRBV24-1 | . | CATSEGSAFYQPQHF | TGTGCCACCAGTGAGGGCTCAGCCTTCTATCAGCCCCAGCATTTT
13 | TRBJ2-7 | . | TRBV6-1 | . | CASSEARDYEQYF | TGTGCCAGCAGTGAAGCTAGAGACTACGAGCAGTACTTC
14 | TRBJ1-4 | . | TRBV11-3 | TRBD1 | CASSAGGSNEKLFF | TGTGCCAGCAGTGCAGGGGGCTCTAATGAAAAACTGTTTTTT
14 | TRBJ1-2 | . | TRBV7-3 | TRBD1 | CASSLGTGGDGYTF | TGTGCCAGCAGCCTAGGGACAGGTGGAGATGGCTACACCTTC
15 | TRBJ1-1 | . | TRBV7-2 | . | CASSPGQPGGSEAFF | TGTGCCAGCAGCCCTGGACAGCCCGGTGGTAGTGAAGCTTTCTTT
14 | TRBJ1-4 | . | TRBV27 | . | CASSGRWLNEKLFF | TGTGCCAGCAGTGGCAGGTGGTTGAATGAAAAACTGTTTTTT
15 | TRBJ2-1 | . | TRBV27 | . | CASSLAIIRYNEQFF | TGTGCCAGCAGTCTGGCCATCATTAGGTACAATGAGCAGTTCTTC
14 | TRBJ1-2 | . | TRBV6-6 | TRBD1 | CASKGQGANYGYTF | TGTGCCAGCAAGGGACAGGGTGCTAACTATGGCTACACCTTC
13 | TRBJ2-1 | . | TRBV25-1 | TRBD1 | CASSEQGAHEQFF | TGTGCCAGCAGTGAACAGGGGGCCCATGAGCAGTTCTTC
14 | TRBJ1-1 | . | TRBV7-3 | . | CASSLIGENTEAFF | TGTGCCAGCAGCTTAATTGGGGAAAACACTGAAGCTTTCTTT
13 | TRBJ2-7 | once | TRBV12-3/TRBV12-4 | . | CASSIGTFYEQYF | TGTGCCAGCAGTATAGGGACCTTCTACGAGCAGTACTTC